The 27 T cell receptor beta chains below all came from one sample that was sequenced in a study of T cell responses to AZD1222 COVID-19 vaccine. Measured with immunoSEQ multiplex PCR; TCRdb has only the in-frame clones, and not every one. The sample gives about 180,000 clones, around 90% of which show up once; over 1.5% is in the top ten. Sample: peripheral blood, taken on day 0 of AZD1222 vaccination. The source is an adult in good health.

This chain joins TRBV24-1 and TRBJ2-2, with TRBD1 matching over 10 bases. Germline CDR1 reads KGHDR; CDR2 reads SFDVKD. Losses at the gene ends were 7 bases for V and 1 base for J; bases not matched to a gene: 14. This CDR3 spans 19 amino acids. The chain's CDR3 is CATSFSKLRDRGNTGELFF. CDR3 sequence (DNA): TGTGCCACCAGCTTTTCGAAACTCCGGGACAGGGGGAACACCGGGGAGCTGTTTTTT.

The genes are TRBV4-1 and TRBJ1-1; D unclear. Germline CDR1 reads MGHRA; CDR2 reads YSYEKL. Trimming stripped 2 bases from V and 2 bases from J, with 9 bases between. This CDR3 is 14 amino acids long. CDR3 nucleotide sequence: TGCGCCAGCAGCCAAATAGGTGGAAACACTGAAGCTTTCTTT. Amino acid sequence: CASSQIGGNTEAFF.

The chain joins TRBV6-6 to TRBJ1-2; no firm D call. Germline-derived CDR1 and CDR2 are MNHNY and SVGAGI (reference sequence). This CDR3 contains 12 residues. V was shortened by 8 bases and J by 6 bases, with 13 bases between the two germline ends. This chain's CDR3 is CASGKDVDGYTF. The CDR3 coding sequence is TGTGCCAGCGGGAAGGACGTCGATGGCTACACCTTC.

In DNA, the CDR3 is TGTGCCAGCAACACCGGGGCTGGGACTAGCGGGCGCATTTCCTACGAGCAGTACTTC. Translation: CASNTGAGTSGRISYEQYF. The chain has TRBV7-2 and TRBJ2-7, with 12 nucleotides matching TRBD2. Germline V lookup: CDR1 SGHTA, CDR2 FQGNSA. V shed 7 bases, J shed 1 base, and the junction held 17 bases outside the gene matches. This CDR3 contains 19 residues.

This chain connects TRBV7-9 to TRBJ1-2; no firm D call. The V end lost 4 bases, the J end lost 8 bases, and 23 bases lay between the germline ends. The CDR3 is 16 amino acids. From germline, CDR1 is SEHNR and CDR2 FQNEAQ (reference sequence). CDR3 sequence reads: CASSSWTFEGGGGYTF. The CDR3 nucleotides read TGTGCCAGCAGCTCGTGGACCTTTGAGGGAGGCGGGGGCTACACCTTC.

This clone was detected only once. The CDR3: CAWILNPARDTEAFF. As DNA, the CDR3 is TGTGCCTGGATCCTAAACCCGGCAAGGGACACTGAAGCTTTCTTT. The V gene is TRBV30, the J gene TRBJ1-1; D gene ambiguous. The germline V gene has CDR1 GTSNPN and CDR2 SVGIG (reference sequence). This CDR3 is built from 15 residues. V shed 4 bases and J shed 3 bases, with 18 bases lying between them.

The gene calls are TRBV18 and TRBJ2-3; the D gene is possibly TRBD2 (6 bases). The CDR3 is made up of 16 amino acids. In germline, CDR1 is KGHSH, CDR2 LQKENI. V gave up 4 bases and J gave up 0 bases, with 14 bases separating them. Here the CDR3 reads CASSLGTRGSTDTQYF. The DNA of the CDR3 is TGTGCCAGCTCACTAGGCACGCGGGGTAGCACAGATACGCAGTATTTT.

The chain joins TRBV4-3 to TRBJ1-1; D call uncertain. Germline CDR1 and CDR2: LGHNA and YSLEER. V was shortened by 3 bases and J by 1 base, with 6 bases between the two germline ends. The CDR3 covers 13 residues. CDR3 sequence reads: CASSQDRNTEAFF. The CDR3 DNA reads TGCGCCAGCAGCCAGGACCGGAACACTGAAGCTTTCTTT.

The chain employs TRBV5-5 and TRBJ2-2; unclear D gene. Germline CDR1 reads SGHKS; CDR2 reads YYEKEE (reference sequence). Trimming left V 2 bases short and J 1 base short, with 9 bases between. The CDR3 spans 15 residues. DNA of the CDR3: TGTGCCAGCAGCTTTAGCTACCGGAACACCGGGGAGCTGTTTTTT. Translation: CASSFSYRNTGELFF.

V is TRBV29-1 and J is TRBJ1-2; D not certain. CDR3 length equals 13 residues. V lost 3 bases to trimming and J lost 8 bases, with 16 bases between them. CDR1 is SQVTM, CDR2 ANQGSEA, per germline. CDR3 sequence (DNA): TGCAGCGTTGACCAAGGCGGAGTTGGGGGCTACACCTTC. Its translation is CSVDQGGVGGYTF.

CDR3 region: CASSLGQGATTNEKLFF. Written as DNA, the CDR3 is TGTGCCAGCAGCTTGGGACAGGGGGCTACTACTAATGAAAAACTGTTTTTT. V usage is TRBV7-9 and J usage is TRBJ1-4; TRBD1 aligns across 12 bases. V was clipped by 3 bases and J by 2 bases; unmatched bases: 4. The CDR3 covers 17 residues. CDR1 and CDR2 from the germline V gene are SEHNR and FQNEAQ (reference sequence).

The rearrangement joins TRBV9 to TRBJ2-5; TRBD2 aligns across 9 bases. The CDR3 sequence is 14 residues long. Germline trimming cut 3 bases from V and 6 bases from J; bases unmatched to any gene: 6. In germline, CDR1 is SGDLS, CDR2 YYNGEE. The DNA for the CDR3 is TGTGCCAGCAGCGCCGGGACTAGCAGACAGACCCAGTACTTC. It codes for CASSAGTSRQTQYF. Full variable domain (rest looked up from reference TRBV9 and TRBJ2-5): DSGVTQTPKHLITATGQRVTLRCSPRSGDLSVYWYQQSLDQGLQFLIQYYNGEERAKGNILERFSAQQFPDLHSELNLSSLELGDSALYFCASSAGTSRQTQYFGPGTRLLVL.

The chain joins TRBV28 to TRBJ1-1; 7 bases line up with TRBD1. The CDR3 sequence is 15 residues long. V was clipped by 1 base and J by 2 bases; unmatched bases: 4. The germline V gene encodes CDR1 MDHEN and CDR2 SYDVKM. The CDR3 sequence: CASSLSGTVNTEAFF. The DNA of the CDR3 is TGTGCCAGCAGTTTATCTGGGACAGTAAACACTGAAGCTTTCTTT.

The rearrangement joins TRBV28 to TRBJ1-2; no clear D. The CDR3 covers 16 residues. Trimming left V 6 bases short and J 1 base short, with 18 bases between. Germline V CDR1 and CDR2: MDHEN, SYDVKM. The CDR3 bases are TGTGCCAGCAGGAGAGTGGACCTAACCTTTAACTATGGCTACACCTTC. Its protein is CASRRVDLTFNYGYTF.

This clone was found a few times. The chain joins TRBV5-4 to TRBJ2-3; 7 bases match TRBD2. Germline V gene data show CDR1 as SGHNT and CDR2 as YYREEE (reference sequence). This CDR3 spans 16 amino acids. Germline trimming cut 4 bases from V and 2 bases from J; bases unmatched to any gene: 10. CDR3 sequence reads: CASSDGTTMDTDTQYF. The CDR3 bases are TGTGCCAGCAGCGATGGGACTACCATGGACACAGATACGCAGTATTTT.

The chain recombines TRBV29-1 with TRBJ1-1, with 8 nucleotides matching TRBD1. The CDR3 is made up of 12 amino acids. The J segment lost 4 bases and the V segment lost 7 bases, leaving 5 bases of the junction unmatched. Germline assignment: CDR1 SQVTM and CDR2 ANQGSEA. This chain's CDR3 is CSAYTGGTEAFF. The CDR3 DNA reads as TGCAGCGCATACACAGGGGGCACTGAAGCTTTCTTT.

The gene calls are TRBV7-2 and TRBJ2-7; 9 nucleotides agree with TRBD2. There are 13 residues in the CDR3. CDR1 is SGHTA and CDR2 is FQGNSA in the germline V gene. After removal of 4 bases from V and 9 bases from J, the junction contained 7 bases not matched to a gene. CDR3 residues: CASSSPGAGGQYF. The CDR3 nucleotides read TGTGCCAGCAGCTCTCCAGGAGCGGGGGGGCAGTACTTC.

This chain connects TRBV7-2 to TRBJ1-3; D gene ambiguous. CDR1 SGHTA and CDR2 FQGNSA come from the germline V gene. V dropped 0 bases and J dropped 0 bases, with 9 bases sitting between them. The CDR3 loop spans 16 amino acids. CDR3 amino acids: CASSLAQVTSGNTIYF. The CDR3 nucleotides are TGTGCCAGCAGCTTAGCGCAAGTGACCTCTGGAAACACCATATATTTT.

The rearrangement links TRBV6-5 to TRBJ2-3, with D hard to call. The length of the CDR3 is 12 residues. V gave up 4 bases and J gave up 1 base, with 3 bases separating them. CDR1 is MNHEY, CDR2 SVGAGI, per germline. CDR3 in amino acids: CASSSGTDTQYF. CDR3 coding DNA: TGTGCCAGCAGTTCCGGCACAGATACGCAGTATTTT.

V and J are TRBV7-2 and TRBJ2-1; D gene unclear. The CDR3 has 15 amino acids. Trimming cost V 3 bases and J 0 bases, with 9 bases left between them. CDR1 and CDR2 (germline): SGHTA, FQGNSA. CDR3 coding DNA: TGTGCCAGCAGCTTCAATGAATTCTCCTACAATGAGCAGTTCTTC. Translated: CASSFNEFSYNEQFF.

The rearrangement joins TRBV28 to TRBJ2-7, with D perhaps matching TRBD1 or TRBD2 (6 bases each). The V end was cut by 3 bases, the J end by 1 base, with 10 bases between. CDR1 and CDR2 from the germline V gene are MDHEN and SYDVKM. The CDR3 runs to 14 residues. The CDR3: CASSFRGPSYEQYF. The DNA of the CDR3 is TGTGCCAGCAGTTTCCGGGGGCCTTCCTACGAGCAGTACTTC.

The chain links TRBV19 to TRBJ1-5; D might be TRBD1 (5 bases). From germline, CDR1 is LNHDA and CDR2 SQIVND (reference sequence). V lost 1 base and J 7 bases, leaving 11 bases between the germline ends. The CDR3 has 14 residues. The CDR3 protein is CASSIGTRNQPQHF. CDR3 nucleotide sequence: TGTGCCAGTAGTATAGGGACAAGGAACCAGCCCCAGCATTTT.

CDR3 amino acids: CSASRRDRGYEQYF. Written as DNA, the CDR3 is TGCAGTGCTAGTAGACGGGACAGGGGTTACGAGCAGTACTTC. The chain has TRBV20-1 and TRBJ2-7; TRBD1 matches 10 bases. V trimming: 3 bases; J trimming: 4 bases; junction bases outside the gene matches: 6. This CDR3 has 14 residues. Germline V lookup: CDR1 DFQATT, CDR2 SNEGSKA (reference sequence).

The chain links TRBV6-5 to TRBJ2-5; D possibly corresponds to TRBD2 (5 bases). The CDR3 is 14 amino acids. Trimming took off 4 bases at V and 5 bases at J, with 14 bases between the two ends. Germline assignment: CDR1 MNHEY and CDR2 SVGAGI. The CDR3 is CASSSQDLRETQYF. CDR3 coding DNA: TGTGCCAGCAGTTCCCAGGACTTGCGCGAGACCCAGTACTTC.

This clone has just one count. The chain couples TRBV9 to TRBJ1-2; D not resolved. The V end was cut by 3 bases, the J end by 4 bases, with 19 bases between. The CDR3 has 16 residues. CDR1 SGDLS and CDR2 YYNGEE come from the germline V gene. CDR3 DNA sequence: TGTGCCAGCAGCGCCAGAGTGGGAGGGCCGGGCTATGGCTACACCTTC. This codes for CASSARVGGPGYGYTF.

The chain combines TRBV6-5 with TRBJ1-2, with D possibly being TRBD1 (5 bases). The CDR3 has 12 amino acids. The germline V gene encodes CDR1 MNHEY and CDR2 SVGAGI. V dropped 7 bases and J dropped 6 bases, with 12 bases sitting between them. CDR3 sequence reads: CASTQGRDGYTF. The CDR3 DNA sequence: TGTGCCAGCACTCAGGGCAGGGATGGCTACACCTTC.

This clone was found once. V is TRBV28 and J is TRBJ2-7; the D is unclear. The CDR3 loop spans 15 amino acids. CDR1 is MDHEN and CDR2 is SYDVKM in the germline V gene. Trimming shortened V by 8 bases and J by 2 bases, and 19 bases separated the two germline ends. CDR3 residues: CASSKTRTPAYEQYF. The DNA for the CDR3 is TGTGCCAGCTCCAAGACCCGGACCCCGGCCTACGAGCAGTACTTC.